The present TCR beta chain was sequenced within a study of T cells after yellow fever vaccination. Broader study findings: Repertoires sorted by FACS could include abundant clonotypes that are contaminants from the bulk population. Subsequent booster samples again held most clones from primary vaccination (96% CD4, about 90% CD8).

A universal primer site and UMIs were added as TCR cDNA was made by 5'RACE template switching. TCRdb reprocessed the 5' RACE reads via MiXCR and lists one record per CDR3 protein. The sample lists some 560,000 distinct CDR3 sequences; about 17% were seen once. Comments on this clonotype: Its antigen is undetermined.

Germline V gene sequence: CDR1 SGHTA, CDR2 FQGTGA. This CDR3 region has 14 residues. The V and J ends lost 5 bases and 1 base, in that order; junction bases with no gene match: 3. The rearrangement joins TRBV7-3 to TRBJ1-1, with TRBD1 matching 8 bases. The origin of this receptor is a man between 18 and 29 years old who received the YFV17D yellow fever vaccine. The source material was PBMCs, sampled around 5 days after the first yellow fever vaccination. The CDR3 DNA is TGTGCCAGCAGCCAGGGACAGGCGAACACTGAAGCTTTCTTT. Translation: CASSQGQANTEAFF.